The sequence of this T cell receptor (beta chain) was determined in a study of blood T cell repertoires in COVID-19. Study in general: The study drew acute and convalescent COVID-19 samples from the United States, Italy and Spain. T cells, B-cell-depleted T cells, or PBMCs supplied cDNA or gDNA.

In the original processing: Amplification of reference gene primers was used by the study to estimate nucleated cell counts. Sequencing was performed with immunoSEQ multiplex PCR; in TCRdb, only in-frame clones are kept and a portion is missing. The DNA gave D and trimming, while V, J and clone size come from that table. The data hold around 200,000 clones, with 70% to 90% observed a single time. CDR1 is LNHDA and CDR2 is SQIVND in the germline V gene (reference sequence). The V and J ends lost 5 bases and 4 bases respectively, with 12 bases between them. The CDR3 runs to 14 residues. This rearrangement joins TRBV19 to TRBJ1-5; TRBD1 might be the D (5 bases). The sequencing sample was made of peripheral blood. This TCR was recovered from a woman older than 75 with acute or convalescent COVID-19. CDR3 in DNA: TGTGCCAGTAGTCCCGGCAGGGCAAATCAGCCCCAGCATTTT. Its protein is CASSPGRANQPQHF. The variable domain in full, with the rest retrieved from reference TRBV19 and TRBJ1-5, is DGGITQSPKYLFRKEGQNVTLSCEQNLNHDAMYWYRQDPGQGLRLIYYSQIVNDFQKGDIAEGYSVSREKKESFPLTVTSAQKNPTAFYLCASSPGRANQPQHFGDGTRLSIL.